This is a list of T cell receptor beta chains from one sample in a study of blood T cell repertoires in COVID-19. Here immunoSEQ multiplex PCR was the method, and the copy in TCRdb shows in-frame clones only, minus some. The sample has 15,000 to 20,000 clones; 80% to 90% are singletons. The sequencing sample was made of peripheral blood. These receptors originate from a human donor in a cohort sampled during active COVID-19. Both conserved end residues are part of each CDR3. Each record gives: J gene, V gene, CDR3 length, clone size, D gene, CDR3 protein, CDR3 DNA. A D gene is named only where the DNA matches it firmly. Some rows mark clone size as missing; the rest say once, few, many or name a class of expanded clone.

TRBJ2-7 TRBV24-1 18 NA TRBD1 CATSGPGQEDRSSYEQYF TGTGCCACCAGTGGGCCGGGACAGGAGGATCGGAGCTCCTACGAGCAGTACTTC
TRBJ2-3 TRBV9 15 once NA CASSVVTGNTDTQYF TGTGCCAGCAGCGTAGTCACAGGGAACACAGATACGCAGTATTTT
TRBJ2-3 TRBV18 13 NA NA CASSPPGRDTQYF TGTGCCAGCTCACCACCCGGGAGAGATACGCAGTATTTT
TRBJ2-1 TRBV9 15 NA TRBD2 CASSVVAGGYDEQFF TGTGCCAGCAGCGTAGTTGCGGGAGGGTACGATGAGCAGTTCTTC
TRBJ2-5 TRBV7-9 15 NA NA CASSLAAGFQETQYF TGTGCCAGCAGCTTAGCGGCGGGGTTCCAAGAGACCCAGTACTTC
TRBJ2-3 TRBV6-4 15 NA TRBD1 CASSDRQGGTDTQYF TGTGCCAGCAGTGACAGGCAGGGGGGCACAGATACGCAGTATTTT
TRBJ1-1 TRBV7-3 14 NA NA CASSLVSGATEAFF TGTGCCAGCAGCTTAGTATCTGGGGCCACTGAAGCTTTCTTT
TRBJ2-1 TRBV7-9 16 NA TRBD1 CASSPIGGTDYNEQFF TGTGCCAGCAGCCCGATCGGTGGGACAGACTACAATGAGCAGTTCTTC
TRBJ2-3 TRBV4-3 14 NA TRBD2 CASSQGGSADTQYF TGCGCCAGCAGCCAAGGCGGGAGCGCAGATACGCAGTATTTT
TRBJ2-2 TRBV19 17 NA TRBD2 CASTYRAGGPNTGELFF TGTGCCAGTACCTATAGGGCGGGGGGACCGAACACCGGGGAGCTGTTTTTT
TRBJ2-5 TRBV9 16 NA TRBD2 CASSVGTSGRQETQYF TGTGCCAGCAGCGTAGGGACTAGCGGGAGGCAAGAGACCCAGTACTTC
TRBJ2-3 TRBV2 15 NA NA CASSDRPGGLDTQYF TGTGCCAGCAGTGATAGGCCAGGGGGGCTGGATACGCAGTATTTT
TRBJ2-1 TRBV5-6 16 NA TRBD1 CASSRRTGAPYNEQFF TGTGCCAGCAGCCGACGTACAGGGGCTCCCTACAATGAGCAGTTCTTC
TRBJ2-1 TRBV20-1 16 NA TRBD2 CSASSPTSGAYNEQFF TGCAGTGCTAGTTCCCCGACTAGCGGAGCCTACAATGAGCAGTTCTTC
TRBJ1-5 TRBV4-1 19 NA NA CASSQTVTASLLGNQPRHF TGCGCCAGCAGCCAAACGGTGACAGCCTCCCTTTTGGGCAATCAGCCCCGGCATTTT
TRBJ1-1 TRBV6-6 14 NA TRBD1 CASSPGTGTTEAFF TGTGCCAGCAGTCCCGGGACAGGGACCACTGAAGCTTTCTTT
TRBJ2-2 TRBV7-9 19 NA TRBD2 CASSLARGQREYRGGELFF TGTGCCAGCAGCTTAGCGCGAGGTCAGCGGGAGTACCGCGGCGGGGAGCTGTTTTTT
TRBJ1-1 TRBV18 11 NA NA CASSQNTEAFF TGTGCCAGCTCCCAGAACACTGAAGCTTTCTTT
TRBJ1-2 TRBV5-4 14 NA TRBD1 CASSFRDRTYGYTF TGTGCCAGCAGCTTCCGGGACAGGACCTATGGCTACACCTTC
TRBJ1-6 TRBV27 14 NA NA CASSFSSYNSPLHF TGTGCCAGCAGTTTTAGCTCCTATAATTCACCCCTCCACTTT
TRBJ1-2 TRBV9 14 NA NA CASSPPMTGYGYTF TGTGCCAGCAGTCCCCCAATGACTGGCTATGGCTACACCTTC
TRBJ2-3 TRBV3-1/TRBV3-2 15 NA TRBD1 CASRGTATSTDTQYF TGTGCCAGCAGGGGGACAGCTACTAGCACAGATACGCAGTATTTT
TRBJ1-2 TRBV7-6 17 NA TRBD1 CASSASPGQGNFYGYTF TGTGCCAGCAGCGCCAGTCCGGGACAGGGGAACTTCTATGGCTACACCTTC
TRBJ1-1 TRBV5-6 12 NA TRBD1 CASSHRGVEAFF TGTGCCAGCAGCCACAGGGGTGTTGAAGCTTTCTTT
TRBJ1-2 TRBV4-2 13 NA NA CASHGEHIYGYTF TGTGCCAGCCACGGGGAGCACATCTATGGCTACACCTTC
TRBJ2-7 TRBV6-2/TRBV6-3 16 NA TRBD2 CASSYAVLANSYEQYF TGTGCCAGCAGTTATGCCGTACTAGCGAACTCCTACGAGCAGTACTTC
TRBJ2-3 TRBV6-5 14 NA NA CASSSGGRGVTQYF TGTGCCAGCAGTTCAGGAGGGAGAGGGGTTACGCAGTATTTT
TRBJ2-1 TRBV15 16 NA NA CATKIGTGGGFYEQFF TGTGCCACCAAGATCGGAACGGGGGGCGGGTTTTATGAGCAGTTCTTC
TRBJ2-1 TRBV7-3 15 NA TRBD2 CASSLGGLALDEQFF TGTGCCAGCAGCTTAGGGGGACTAGCTTTGGATGAGCAGTTCTTC
TRBJ2-5 TRBV7-3 13 NA NA CASSLRAEETQYF TGTGCCAGCAGCTTAAGAGCGGAAGAGACCCAGTACTTC
TRBJ1-5 TRBV9 16 NA NA CASSGDEGEGNQPQHF TGTGCCAGCAGCGGTGATGAGGGTGAGGGAAATCAGCCCCAGCATTTT
TRBJ1-1 TRBV7-3 13 NA NA CASSLRADTEAFF TGTGCCAGCAGCTTAAGGGCAGACACTGAAGCTTTCTTT
TRBJ2-1 TRBV7-8 11 NA NA CASSFDSLQFF TGTGCCAGCAGCTTTGACTCACTTCAGTTCTTC
TRBJ2-7 TRBV7-6 14 NA TRBD1 CASSNRGPAYEQYF TGTGCCAGCAGCAACAGGGGGCCCGCCTACGAGCAGTACTTC
TRBJ2-3 TRBV7-3 15 NA TRBD2 CASSLGLAYTDTQYF TGTGCCAGCAGCTTAGGACTAGCGTACACAGATACGCAGTATTTT
TRBJ2-3 TRBV11-1 13 NA NA CASSPAGGTTQYF TGTGCCAGCAGCCCAGCCGGGGGTACTACGCAGTATTTT
TRBJ1-2 TRBV5-8 14 NA TRBD1 CASSPRQGNYGYTF TGTGCCAGCAGCCCCCGACAGGGTAACTATGGCTACACCTTC
TRBJ2-5 TRBV7-9 12 NA TRBD1 CASSHDRGTQYF TGTGCCAGCAGCCACGACAGGGGAACCCAGTACTTC
TRBJ1-5 TRBV7-3 13 few TRBD1 CASSLTGNQPQHF TGTGCCAGCAGTTTGACAGGGAATCAGCCCCAGCATTTT
TRBJ2-3 TRBV27 14 NA NA CASSLAAPADTQYF TGTGCCAGCAGTTTAGCGGCGCCGGCAGATACGCAGTATTTT
TRBJ2-1 TRBV7-8 15 NA TRBD2 CASSPRTSGDLEQFF TGTGCCAGCAGCCCCCGGACTAGCGGGGATCTTGAGCAGTTCTTC
TRBJ2-3 TRBV5-1 13 NA NA CASSLAGTDTQYF TGCGCCAGCAGCTTGGCAGGCACAGATACGCAGTATTTT
TRBJ1-1 TRBV4-1 15 NA TRBD1 CASSQERDRGTEAFF TGCGCCAGCAGCCAGGAACGGGACAGGGGGACTGAAGCTTTCTTT
TRBJ1-2 TRBV27 13 NA NA CASSFQGTFERTF TGTGCCAGCAGTTTTCAGGGGACCTTTGAGCGCACCTTC
TRBJ1-2 TRBV6-5 15 few NA CASTMWEGSDYGYTF TGTGCCAGCACCATGTGGGAGGGATCAGACTATGGCTACACCTTC
TRBJ2-3 TRBV4-3 17 once NA CASSQELRGSGTDTQYF TGCGCCAGCAGCCAAGAGTTAAGAGGGAGTGGTACAGATACGCAGTATTTT
TRBJ2-5 TRBV2 15 NA TRBD2 CASSYAGGRGETQYF TGTGCCAGCAGTTATGCGGGGGGCCGAGGGGAGACCCAGTACTTC
TRBJ2-5 TRBV10-1 13 NA NA CASSVGTEETQYF TGCGCCAGCAGTGTGGGGACTGAAGAGACCCAGTACTTC
TRBJ1-3 TRBV9 14 NA TRBD1 CASSVETGGNTIYF TGTGCCAGCAGCGTAGAGACAGGGGGAAACACCATATATTTT
TRBJ2-1 TRBV5-1 14 once NA CASSLWQGGNEQFF TGCGCCAGCAGCTTGTGGCAGGGCGGCAATGAGCAGTTCTTC